These T cell receptor beta chains were read from a single sample in a study of early T cells in non-severe SARS-CoV-2 infection. Via MiXCR, TCRdb re-called the 5' RACE reads, giving one row per CDR3 protein. The profile shows 70,000 to 90,000 distinct CDR3 sequences, roughly 12% of them singletons. The sequenced material came from whole blood. The receptors were sampled from an adult who was a healthcare worker with PCR-confirmed SARS-CoV-2 infection or an uninfected control (not recorded which). Both conserved end residues are trimmed from each CDR3. The D gene is left open where the match is weak.

j_call v_call d_call cdr3_aa
TRBJ2-7 TRBV6-2/TRBV6-3 TRBD1 ASRARTGGSYEQY
TRBJ2-3 TRBV29-1 NA SVEVQLPTDTQY
TRBJ2-1 TRBV24-1 NA ATSHGGNNEQF
TRBJ2-1 TRBV19 TRBD1 ASSRGTGGWNEQF
TRBJ2-3 TRBV6-5 TRBD2 ASSYSGGVADTQY
TRBJ2-5 TRBV29-1 NA SVEEETQY
TRBJ2-3 TRBV20-1 NA SAEGATGGASTDTQY
TRBJ2-2 TRBV9 TRBD2 ASSAQLAVGELF
TRBJ2-1 TRBV6-5 NA ASSLPRRQTGGSYNEQF
TRBJ1-1 TRBV7-3 TRBD1 ASSLTSGGEAF
TRBJ1-2 TRBV14 NA ASSQSLGPRRSGYT
TRBJ2-3 TRBV7-3 NA ASSLSGALTDTQY
TRBJ2-2 TRBV5-1 TRBD1 ASSPDRAGELF
TRBJ2-3 TRBV18 TRBD2 ASSPLTFAAGGRTDTQY
TRBJ1-5 TRBV11-2 NA ASSLAGAAQPQH
TRBJ1-1 TRBV2 TRBD1 ASSPDRVYTEAF
TRBJ2-4 TRBV7-2 NA ASTVGGPSYIQY
TRBJ2-2 TRBV9 NA ASSVGGDWNTGELF
TRBJ2-1 TRBV18 TRBD2 ASSKTSGDSYNEQF
TRBJ1-2 TRBV15 NA ATSIDRHYGYT
TRBJ2-7 TRBV7-8 NA ASSLVGGQTPYEQY
TRBJ2-7 TRBV5-4 NA ASSHPGPASYEQY
TRBJ2-7 TRBV6-2/TRBV6-3 NA ASNHFFGGSSYEQY
TRBJ2-3 TRBV5-1 NA ASSPAGIFTDTQY
TRBJ1-1 TRBV10-1 TRBD1 ASSEMGTGEAF
TRBJ1-3 TRBV12-3/TRBV12-4 NA ASSLVGSGNTIY
TRBJ2-1 TRBV18 NA ASRGYNEQF
TRBJ2-5 TRBV11-1 TRBD2 ASVGGSQETQY